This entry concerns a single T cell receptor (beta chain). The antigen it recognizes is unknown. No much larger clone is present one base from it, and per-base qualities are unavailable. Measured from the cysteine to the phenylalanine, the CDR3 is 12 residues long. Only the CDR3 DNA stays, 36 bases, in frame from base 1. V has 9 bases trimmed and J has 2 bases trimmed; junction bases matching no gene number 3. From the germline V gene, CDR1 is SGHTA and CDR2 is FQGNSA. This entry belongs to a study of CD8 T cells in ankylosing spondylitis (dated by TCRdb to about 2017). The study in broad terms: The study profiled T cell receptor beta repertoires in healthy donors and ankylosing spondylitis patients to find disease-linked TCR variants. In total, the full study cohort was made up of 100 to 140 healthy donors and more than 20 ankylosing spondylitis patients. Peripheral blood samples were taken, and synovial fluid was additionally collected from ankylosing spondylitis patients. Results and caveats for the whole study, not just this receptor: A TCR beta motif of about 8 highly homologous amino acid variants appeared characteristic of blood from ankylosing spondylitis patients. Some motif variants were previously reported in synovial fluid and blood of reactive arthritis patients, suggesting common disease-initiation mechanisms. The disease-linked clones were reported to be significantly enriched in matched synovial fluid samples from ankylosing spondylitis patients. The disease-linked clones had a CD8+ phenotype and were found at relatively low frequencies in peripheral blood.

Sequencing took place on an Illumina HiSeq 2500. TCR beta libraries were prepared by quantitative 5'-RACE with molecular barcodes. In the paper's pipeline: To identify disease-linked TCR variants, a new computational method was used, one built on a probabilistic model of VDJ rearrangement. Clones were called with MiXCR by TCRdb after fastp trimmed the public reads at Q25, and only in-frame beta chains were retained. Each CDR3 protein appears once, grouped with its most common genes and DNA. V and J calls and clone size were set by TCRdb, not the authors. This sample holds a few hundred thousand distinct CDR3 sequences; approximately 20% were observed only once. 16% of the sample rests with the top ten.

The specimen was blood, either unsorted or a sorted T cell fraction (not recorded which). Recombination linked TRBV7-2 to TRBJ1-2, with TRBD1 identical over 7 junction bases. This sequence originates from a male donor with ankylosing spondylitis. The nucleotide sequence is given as TGTGCCAGTCCAGGGGGGAACTATGGCTACACCTTC. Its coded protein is CASPGGNYGYTF.